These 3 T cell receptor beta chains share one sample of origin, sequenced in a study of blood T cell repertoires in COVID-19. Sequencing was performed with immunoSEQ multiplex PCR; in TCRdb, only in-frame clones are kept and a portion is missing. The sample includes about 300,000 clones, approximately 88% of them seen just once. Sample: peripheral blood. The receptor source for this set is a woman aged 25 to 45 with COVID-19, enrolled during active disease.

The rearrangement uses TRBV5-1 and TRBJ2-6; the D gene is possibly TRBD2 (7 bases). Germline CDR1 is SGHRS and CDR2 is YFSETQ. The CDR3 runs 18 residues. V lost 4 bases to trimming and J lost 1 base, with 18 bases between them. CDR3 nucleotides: TGCGCCAGCAGCCAGGGCCGGGGGGCGCAATCTGGGGCCAACGTCCTGACTTTC. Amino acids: CASSQGRGAQSGANVLTF.

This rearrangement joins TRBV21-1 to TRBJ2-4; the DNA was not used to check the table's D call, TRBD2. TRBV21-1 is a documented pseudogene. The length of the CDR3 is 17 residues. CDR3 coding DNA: TGTGCCAGCAGCAAAGAAAGAGGAGGGAAAGCCAAAAACATTCAGTACTTC. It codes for CASSKERGGKAKNIQYF.

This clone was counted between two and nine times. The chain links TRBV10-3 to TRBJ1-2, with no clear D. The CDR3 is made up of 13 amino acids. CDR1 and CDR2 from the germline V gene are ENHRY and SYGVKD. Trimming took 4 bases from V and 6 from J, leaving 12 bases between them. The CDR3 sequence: CAISGVPDHGYTF. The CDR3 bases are TGTGCCATCAGTGGAGTGCCTGATCATGGCTACACCTTC.